The present TCR beta chain was sequenced within a study of T cell responses to AZD1222 COVID-19 vaccine. The V gene lost 3 bases and the J gene lost 0 bases, with 11 bases spanning the gap. This CDR3 has 16 residues. The germline CDR1 and CDR2 sequences are KGHSH and LQKENI. Clones were read by immunoSEQ multiplex PCR, and TCRdb kept only the in-frame ones, dropping some. The sample records about 100,000 clones, approximately 90% being singletons. Study-level points and caveats: Close to half of spike-specific TCRs reportedly recognize unmutated variant regions. No repertoire was sampled before or during the peak T cell response, only after it. In a largely white British group with more females than males, clonal diversity was possibly underestimated. Spike-wide vaccine-associated CD4 TCRs dominated at 160-218 and 743-854.

As to this clone: Its antigen is as yet unknown.

This chain joins TRBV18 and TRBJ2-2; D may be TRBD1 (6 bases). The receptor was isolated from an adult who received the AZD1222 COVID-19 vaccine. Here the sequenced sample was peripheral blood, taken 28 days after the second AZD1222 dose. The CDR3 region is CASSPRTVTNTGELFF. The CDR3 DNA reads TGTGCCAGCTCACCCCGGACAGTGACGAACACCGGGGAGCTGTTTTTT.